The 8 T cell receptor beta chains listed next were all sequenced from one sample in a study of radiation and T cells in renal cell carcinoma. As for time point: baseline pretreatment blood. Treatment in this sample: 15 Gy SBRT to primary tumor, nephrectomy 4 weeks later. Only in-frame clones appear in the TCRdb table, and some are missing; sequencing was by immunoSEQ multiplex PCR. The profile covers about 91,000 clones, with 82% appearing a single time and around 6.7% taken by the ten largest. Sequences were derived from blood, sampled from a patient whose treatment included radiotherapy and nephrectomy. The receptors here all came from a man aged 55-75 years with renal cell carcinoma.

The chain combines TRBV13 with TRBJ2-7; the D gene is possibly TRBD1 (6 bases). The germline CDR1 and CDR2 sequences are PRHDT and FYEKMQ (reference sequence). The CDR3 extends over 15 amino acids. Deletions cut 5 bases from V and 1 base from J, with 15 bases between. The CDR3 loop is CASSHRTESSYEQYF. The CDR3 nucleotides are TGTGCCAGCAGCCACAGGACAGAATCATCCTACGAGCAGTACTTC.

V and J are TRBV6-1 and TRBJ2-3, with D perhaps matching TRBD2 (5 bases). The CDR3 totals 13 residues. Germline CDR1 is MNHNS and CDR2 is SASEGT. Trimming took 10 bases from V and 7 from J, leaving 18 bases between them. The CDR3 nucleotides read TGTGCCACCAGACTGGCAGCGGTGAATACGCAGTATTTT. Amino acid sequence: CATRLAAVNTQYF.

The DNA for the CDR3 is TGTGCCAGCAGCACAGGGAACTATGAAAAACTGTTTTTT. It yields the protein CASSTGNYEKLFF. This sequence joins TRBV7-9 and TRBJ1-4, with D maybe TRBD1 (6 bases). The CDR3 length is 13 residues. V was clipped by 5 bases and J by 6 bases, with 10 bases between them. Germline V gives CDR1 SEHNR, CDR2 FQNEAQ (reference sequence).

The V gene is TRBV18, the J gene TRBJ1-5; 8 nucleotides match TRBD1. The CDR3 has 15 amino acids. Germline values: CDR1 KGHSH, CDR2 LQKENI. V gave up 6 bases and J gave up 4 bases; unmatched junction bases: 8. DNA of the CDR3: TGTGCCAGCTCTCCCGGACAGGGTCGTAATCAGCCCCAGCATTTT. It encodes CASSPGQGRNQPQHF.

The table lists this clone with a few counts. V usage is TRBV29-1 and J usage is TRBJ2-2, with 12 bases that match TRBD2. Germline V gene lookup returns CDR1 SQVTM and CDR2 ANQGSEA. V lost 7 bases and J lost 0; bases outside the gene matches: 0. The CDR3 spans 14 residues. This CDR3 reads CSASGRANTGELFF. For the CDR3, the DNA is TGCAGCGCTAGCGGGAGGGCGAACACCGGGGAGCTGTTTTTT.

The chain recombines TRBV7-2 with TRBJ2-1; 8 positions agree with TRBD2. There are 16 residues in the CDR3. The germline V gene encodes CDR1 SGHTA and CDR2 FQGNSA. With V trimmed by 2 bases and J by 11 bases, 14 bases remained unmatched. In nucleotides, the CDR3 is TGTGCCAGCAGCTTAACTAGCGGCCCCCCTCAGGATCAGCAGTTCTTC. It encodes CASSLTSGPPQDQQFF.

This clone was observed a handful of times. The CDR3 reads CASSFGTATDTQYF. CDR3 coding DNA: TGTGCCAGCAGCTTCGGGACAGCCACAGATACGCAGTATTTT. The chain links TRBV5-8 to TRBJ2-3, with TRBD1 matching over 7 bases. The length of the CDR3 is 14 residues. J gave up 2 bases and V 2 bases, and 2 bases lay outside the gene matches. The germline V gene has CDR1 SGHTS and CDR2 YDEGEE.

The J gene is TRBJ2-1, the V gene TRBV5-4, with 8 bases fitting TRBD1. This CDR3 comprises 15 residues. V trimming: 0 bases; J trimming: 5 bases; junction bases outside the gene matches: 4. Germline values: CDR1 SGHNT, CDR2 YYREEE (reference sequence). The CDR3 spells CASSLGQGIDNEQFF. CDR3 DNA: TGTGCCAGCAGCTTGGGACAGGGGATTGACAATGAGCAGTTCTTC. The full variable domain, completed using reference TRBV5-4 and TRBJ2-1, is ETGVTQSPTHLIKTRGQQVTLRCSSQSGHNTVSWYQQALGQGPQFIFQYYREEENGRGNFPPRFSGLQFPNYSSELNVNALELDDSALYLCASSLGQGIDNEQFFGPGTRLTVL.